This T cell receptor (beta chain) was identified during a study of monozygotic twins with inflammatory bowel disease. Per donor, under 3 ml of blood was collected and frozen. Skipping T cell sorting, the study isolated total RNA directly from whole blood. Per germline, CDR1 MDHEN and CDR2 SYDVKM. This CDR3 comprises 12 residues. cDNA was produced in eight separate reactions per sample. Template-switch reactions added UMIs with a 6-nucleotide sample barcode. TCRdb re-called the 5' RACE reads and catalogs CDR3 proteins one per entry, DNA excluded. Recorded for this sample: about 110,000 distinct CDR3 sequences.

The sequence was collected from a human donor with ulcerative colitis or Crohn's disease, or a healthy co-twin of an affected twin (not recorded which). Sample: blood. The V call is TRBV28, the J call TRBJ1-6. CDR3 amino acids: CASSLYAYSLHF.